Each of the 10 T cell receptor beta chains below was sequenced from the same sample in a study of identical twins. TCRdb reanalysed the 5' RACE reads using MiXCR and keeps one entry per CDR3 protein. The sample shows about 150,000 distinct CDR3 sequences, around 3.5% of them seen only once. Sequenced material: memory T cells sorted from blood. These receptors all come from a man younger than 35 in good health.

This clonotype occurred many times. V gene TRBV12-3 or TRBV12-4 combines with J gene TRBJ2-4; tentatively, D is TRBD1 or TRBD2 (5 bases each). The CDR3 covers 16 residues. V was cut by 5 bases and J by 0 bases, with 14 bases left in between. As DNA, the CDR3 is TGTGCCAGCAGTCCCCCCGGGACCCTAGCCAAAAACATTCAGTACTTC. Amino acid sequence: CASSPPGTLAKNIQYF.

Many counts were recorded for this clonotype. The chain joins TRBV6-2 or TRBV6-3 to TRBJ1-1; D gene uncertain. Trimming pared 2 bases from V and 8 bases from J, leaving 9 bases between. CDR1 MNHEY and CDR2 SVGEGT come from the germline V gene. This CDR3 is built from 12 residues. The CDR3 protein is CASSYPPGEAFF. DNA of the CDR3: TGTGCCAGCAGTTACCCCCCGGGGGAAGCTTTCTTT.

This clonotype was recorded many times. The chain joins TRBV5-1 to TRBJ2-7, with 12 bases aligning to TRBD2. This CDR3 contains 15 residues. Per germline, CDR1 SGHRS and CDR2 YFSETQ. With 0 bases clipped from V and 6 bases from J, the junction kept 4 bases outside the gene matches. CDR3 region: CASSLASGRAAEQYF. In nucleotides, the CDR3 is TGCGCCAGCAGCTTGGCTAGCGGGAGGGCCGCCGAGCAGTACTTC.

This clonotype was counted many times. This chain links TRBV27 with TRBJ2-2; the D is unclear. CDR3 length equals 12 residues. Germline V gene data show CDR1 as MNHEY and CDR2 as SMNVEV (reference sequence). Trimming left V 7 bases short and J 9 bases short, with 12 bases between. The CDR3 nucleotides are TGTGCCAGCATGGGCGTCATCCGGGAGCTGTTTTTT. Translated, it gives CASMGVIRELFF.

This clonotype appeared many times. The chain has TRBV21-1 and TRBJ2-1; TRBD2 reflects the table's D call only, with no check against the DNA. TRBV21-1 is flagged as a pseudogene. This CDR3 region has 19 residues. The CDR3 DNA follows: TGTGCCAGCAGTCCCACTGATCATAGCGGGCAGACCTCCTACAATGAGCAGTTCTTC. Encoded protein: CASSPTDHSGQTSYNEQFF.

This clonotype has a count of ten or more. The V gene is TRBV5-5, the J gene TRBJ2-3; unclear D gene. V was shortened by 3 bases and J by 2 bases, with 13 bases between the two germline ends. CDR1 and CDR2 (germline): SGHKS, YYEKEE (reference sequence). The length of the CDR3 is 15 residues. CDR3 in amino acids: CASSSSLRPTDTQYF. As DNA, the CDR3 is TGTGCCAGCAGCTCATCGCTGCGGCCCACAGATACGCAGTATTTT.

The V and J genes are TRBV20-1 and TRBJ1-5; possibly TRBD1 for D (5 bases). Trimming stripped 4 bases from V and 1 base from J, with 14 bases between. The CDR3 is made up of 15 amino acids. The germline V gene has CDR1 DFQATT and CDR2 SNEGSKA (reference sequence). CDR3 amino acids: CSATHVRGSNQPQHF. As DNA, the CDR3 is TGCAGTGCTACGCACGTCCGGGGGAGCAATCAGCCCCAGCATTTT.

V is TRBV6-5 and J is TRBJ2-1, with D possibly matching TRBD2 (6 bases). V was pared by 5 bases and J by 8 bases, with 10 bases between. CDR3 length: 12 residues. Germline values: CDR1 MNHEY, CDR2 SVGAGI. CDR3 in DNA: TGTGCCAGCAGTAAGACTAGAGATGAGCAGTTCTTC. This translates into CASSKTRDEQFF.

This clonotype was seen repeatedly, ten times or more. The chain carries TRBV20-1 and TRBJ2-3, with D perhaps TRBD2 (5 bases). The CDR3 runs to 15 residues. Germline V CDR1 and CDR2: DFQATT, SNEGSKA (reference sequence). V was shortened by 0 bases and J by 3 bases, with 13 bases between the two germline ends. CDR3 sequence: CSAREKSRATDTQYF. Here the CDR3 DNA reads TGCAGTGCTAGAGAAAAGTCGAGGGCGACAGATACGCAGTATTTT.

This clonotype appeared many times. This sequence joins TRBV29-1 and TRBJ2-3; unclear D gene. CDR1 and CDR2 from the germline V gene are SQVTM and ANQGSEA. Trimming removed 1 base at V and 0 bases at J, with 14 bases between. This CDR3 has 16 residues. The CDR3 sequence: CSVEGRYEASTDTQYF. CDR3 in DNA: TGCAGCGTTGAAGGAAGGTACGAAGCTAGCACAGATACGCAGTATTTT.